Listed below are T cell receptor beta chains from one sample, sequenced in a study of blood T cells in healthy people across ages. TCRdb itself ran the 5' RACE reads through MiXCR, one entry per CDR3 protein. The sample contains about 1.6 million distinct CDR3 sequences, about 35% of which appear only once. Sequencing was done on a sample of blood. These receptors were taken from a woman aged 30 to 39 in good health. Each CDR3 is given with its conserved first and last residue.

j_gene	v_gene	CDR3aa
TRBJ1-2	TRBV18	CASSRTSGQGNYGYTF
TRBJ2-1	TRBV20-1	CSAEPRQGKNNEQFF
TRBJ2-7	TRBV3-1	CASSQVTGGHEQYF
TRBJ2-5	TRBV28	CASSLSKAQETQYF
TRBJ1-4	TRBV7-9	CASSLEGGIGEKLFF
TRBJ1-2	TRBV20-1	CSARDPLLGSGYGYTF
TRBJ2-7	TRBV5-1	CASSLAWTSGGSYEQYF
TRBJ2-1	TRBV4-1	CASSQTRQGVYNEQFF
TRBJ2-1	TRBV29-1	CSVQWGTCNEQFF
TRBJ2-5	TRBV20-1	CSVVGSQETQYF
TRBJ2-7	TRBV19	CASSIETGGRYEQYF
TRBJ2-1	TRBV9	CASSVGTRVWDEQFF
TRBJ2-7	TRBV7-9	CASSHTDGASGSDEQYF
TRBJ2-7	TRBV20-1	CGQTDLSSYEQYF
TRBJ2-3	TRBV9	CASSSQPGGGGVTDTQYF
TRBJ2-3	TRBV18	CASSPLAGPSTDTQYF
TRBJ2-5	TRBV20-1	CSARARLAEPGFQETQYF